The present TCR beta chain was sequenced within a study of CD8+ T cells in alopecia areata. Noted treatment: oral pan-JAK inhibitor, 5-10 mg twice daily. cDNA reverse transcribed from extracted RNA served as the sequencing template. Profiled with immunoSEQ multiplex PCR; TCRdb holds only in-frame clones, not every one. In the table there are roughly 280,000 clones, around three fifths of which are singletons. The CDR3 spans 14 residues. The germline V gene encodes CDR1 SGDLS and CDR2 YYNGEE. The V end lost 0 bases, the J end lost 3 bases, and 6 bases lay between the germline ends. The sequence derives from a human donor with alopecia areata. The source material was CD4+ T cells sorted from blood, sampled between weeks 51 and 54, from a patient treated with tofacitinib. The chain has TRBV9 and TRBJ2-2; D unresolved. CDR3 DNA: TGTGCCAGCAGCGTAGGGCCGGACACCGGGGAGCTGTTTTTT. Translating it yields CASSVGPDTGELFF.